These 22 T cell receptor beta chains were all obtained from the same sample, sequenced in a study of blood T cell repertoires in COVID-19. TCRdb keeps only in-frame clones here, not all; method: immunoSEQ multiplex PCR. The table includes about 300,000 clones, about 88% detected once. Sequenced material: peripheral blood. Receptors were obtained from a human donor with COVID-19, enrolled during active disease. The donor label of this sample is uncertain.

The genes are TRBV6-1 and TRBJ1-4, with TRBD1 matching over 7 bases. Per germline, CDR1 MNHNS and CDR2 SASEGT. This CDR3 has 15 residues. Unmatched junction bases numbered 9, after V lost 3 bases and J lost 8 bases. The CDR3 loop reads CASSDNRGFREKLFF. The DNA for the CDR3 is TGTGCCAGCAGTGATAACAGGGGTTTTAGAGAAAAACTGTTTTTT.

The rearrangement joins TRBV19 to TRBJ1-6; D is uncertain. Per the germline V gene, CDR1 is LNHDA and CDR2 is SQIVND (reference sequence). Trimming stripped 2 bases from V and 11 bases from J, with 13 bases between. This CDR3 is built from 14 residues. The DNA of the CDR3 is TGTGCCAGTAGTATACGGGGTCCGGACGCACCCCTCCACTTT. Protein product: CASSIRGPDAPLHF.

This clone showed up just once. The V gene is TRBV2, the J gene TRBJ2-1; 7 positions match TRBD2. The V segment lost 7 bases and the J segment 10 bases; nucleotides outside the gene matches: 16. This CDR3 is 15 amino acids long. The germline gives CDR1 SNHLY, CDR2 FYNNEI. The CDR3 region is CASTESGIAPYEQFF. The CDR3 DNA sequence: TGTGCCAGCACTGAGAGCGGGATCGCTCCATACGAGCAGTTCTTC.

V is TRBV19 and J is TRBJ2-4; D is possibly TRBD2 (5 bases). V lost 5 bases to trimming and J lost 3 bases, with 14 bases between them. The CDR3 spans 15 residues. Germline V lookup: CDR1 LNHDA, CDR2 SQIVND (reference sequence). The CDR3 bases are TGTGCCAGTAGTTCGCGGACTGAGGGCAAAAACATTCAGTACTTC. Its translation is CASSSRTEGKNIQYF.

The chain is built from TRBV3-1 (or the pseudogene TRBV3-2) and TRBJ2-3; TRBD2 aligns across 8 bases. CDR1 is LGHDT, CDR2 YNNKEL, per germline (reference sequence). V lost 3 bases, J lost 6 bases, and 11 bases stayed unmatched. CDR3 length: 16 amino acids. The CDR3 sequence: CASSHPLIGRGDTQYF. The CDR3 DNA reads TGTGCCAGCAGCCATCCCTTGATCGGGAGGGGTGATACGCAGTATTTT.

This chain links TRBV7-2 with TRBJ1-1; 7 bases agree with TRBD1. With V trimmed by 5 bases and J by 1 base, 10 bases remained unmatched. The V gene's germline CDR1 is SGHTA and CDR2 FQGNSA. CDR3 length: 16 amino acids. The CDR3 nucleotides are TGTGCCAGCAGCCGGGGACAGCCATCGGGGAACACTGAAGCTTTCTTT. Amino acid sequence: CASSRGQPSGNTEAFF. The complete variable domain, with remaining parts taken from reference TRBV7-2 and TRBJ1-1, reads GAGVSQSPSNKVTEKGKDVELRCDPISGHTALYWYRQSLGQGLEFLIYFQGNSAPDKSGLPSDRFSAERTGGSVSTLTIQRTQQEDSAVYLCASSRGQPSGNTEAFFGQGTRLTVV.

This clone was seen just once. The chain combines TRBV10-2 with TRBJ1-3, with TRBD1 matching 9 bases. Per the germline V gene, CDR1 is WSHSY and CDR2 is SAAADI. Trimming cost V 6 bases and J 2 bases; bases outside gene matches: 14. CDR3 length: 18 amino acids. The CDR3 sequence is CASRVPGQGSLAGNTIYF. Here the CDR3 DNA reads TGCGCCAGCAGAGTCCCGGGACAGGGATCGTTGGCTGGAAACACCATATATTTT.

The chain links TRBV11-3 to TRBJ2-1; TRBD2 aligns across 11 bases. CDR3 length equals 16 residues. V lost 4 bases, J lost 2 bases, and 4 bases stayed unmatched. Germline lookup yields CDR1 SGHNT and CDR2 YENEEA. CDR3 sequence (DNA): TGTGCCAGCAGCTACGGACTAGCGGGTACCTACAATGAGCAGTTCTTC. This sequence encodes CASSYGLAGTYNEQFF.

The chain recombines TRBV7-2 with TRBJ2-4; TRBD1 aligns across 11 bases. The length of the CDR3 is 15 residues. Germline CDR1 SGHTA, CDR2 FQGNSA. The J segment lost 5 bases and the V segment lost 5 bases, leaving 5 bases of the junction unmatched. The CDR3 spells CASSLRGQGENIQYF. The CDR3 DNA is TGTGCCAGCAGCCTTAGGGGACAGGGGGAAAACATTCAGTACTTC. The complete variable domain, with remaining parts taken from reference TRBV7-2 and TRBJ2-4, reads GAGVSQSPSNKVTEKGKDVELRCDPISGHTALYWYRQSLGQGLEFLIYFQGNSAPDKSGLPSDRFSAERTGGSVSTLTIQRTQQEDSAVYLCASSLRGQGENIQYFGAGTRLSVL.

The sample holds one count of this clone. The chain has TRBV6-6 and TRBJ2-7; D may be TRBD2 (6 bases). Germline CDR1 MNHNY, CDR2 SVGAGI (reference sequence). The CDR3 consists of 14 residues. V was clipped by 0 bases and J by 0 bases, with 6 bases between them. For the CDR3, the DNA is TGTGCCAGCAGTTACTCTAGCGGCTCCTACGAGCAGTACTTC. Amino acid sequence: CASSYSSGSYEQYF.

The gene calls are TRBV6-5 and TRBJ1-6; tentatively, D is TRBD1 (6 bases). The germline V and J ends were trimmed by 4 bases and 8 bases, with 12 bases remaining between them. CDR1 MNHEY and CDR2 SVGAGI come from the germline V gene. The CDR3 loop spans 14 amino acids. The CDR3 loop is CASSSRGMDSPLHF. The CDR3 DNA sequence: TGTGCCAGCAGTTCAAGGGGGATGGATTCACCCCTCCACTTT.

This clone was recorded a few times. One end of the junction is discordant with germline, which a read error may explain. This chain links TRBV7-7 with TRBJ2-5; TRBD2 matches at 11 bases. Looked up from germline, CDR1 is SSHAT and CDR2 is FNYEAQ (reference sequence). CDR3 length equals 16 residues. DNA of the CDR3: TGTGCTAGCAGCTCCCAGCCGGGACTAGCGGAAGAGACCCAGTACTTC. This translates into CASSSQPGLAEETQYF. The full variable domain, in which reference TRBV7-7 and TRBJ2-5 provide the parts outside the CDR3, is GAGVSQSPRYKVTKRGQDVTLRCDPISSHATLYWYQQALGQGPEFLTYFNYEAQPDKSGLPSDRFSAERPEGSISTLTIQRTEQRDSAMYRCASSSQPGLAEETQYFGPGTRLLVL.

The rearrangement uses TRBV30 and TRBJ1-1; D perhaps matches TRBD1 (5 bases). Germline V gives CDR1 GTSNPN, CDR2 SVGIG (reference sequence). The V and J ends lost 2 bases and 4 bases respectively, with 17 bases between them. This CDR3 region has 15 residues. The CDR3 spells CAWSPWGGEGTEAFF. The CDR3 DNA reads TGTGCCTGGAGTCCCTGGGGAGGGGAAGGCACTGAAGCTTTCTTT.

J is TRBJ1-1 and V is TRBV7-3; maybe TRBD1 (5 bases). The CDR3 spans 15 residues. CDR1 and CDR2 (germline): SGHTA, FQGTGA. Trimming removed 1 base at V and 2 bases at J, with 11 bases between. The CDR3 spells CASSLNAGYNTEAFF. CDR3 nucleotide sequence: TGTGCCAGCAGCTTAAACGCAGGGTACAACACTGAAGCTTTCTTT. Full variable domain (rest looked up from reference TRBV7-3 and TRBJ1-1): GAGVSQTPSNKVTEKGKYVELRCDPISGHTALYWYRQSLGQGPEFLIYFQGTGAADDSGLPNDRFFAVRPEGSVSTLKIQRTERGDSAVYLCASSLNAGYNTEAFFGQGTRLTVV.

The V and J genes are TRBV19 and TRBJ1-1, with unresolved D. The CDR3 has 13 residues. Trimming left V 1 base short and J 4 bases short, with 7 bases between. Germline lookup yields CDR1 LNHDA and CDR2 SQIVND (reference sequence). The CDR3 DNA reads TGTGCCAGTAGTATAGGTCAGGCCACTGAAGCTTTCTTT. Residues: CASSIGQATEAFF.

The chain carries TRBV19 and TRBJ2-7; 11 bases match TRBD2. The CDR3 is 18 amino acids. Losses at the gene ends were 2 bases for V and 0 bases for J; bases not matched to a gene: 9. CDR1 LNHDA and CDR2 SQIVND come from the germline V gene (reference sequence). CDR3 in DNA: TGTGCCAGTAGTATAAGGGGGACTAGCGGCACACCCTCCTACGAGCAGTACTTC. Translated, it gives CASSIRGTSGTPSYEQYF. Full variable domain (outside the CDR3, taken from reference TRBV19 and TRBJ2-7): DGGITQSPKYLFRKEGQNVTLSCEQNLNHDAMYWYRQDPGQGLRLIYYSQIVNDFQKGDIAEGYSVSREKKESFPLTVTSAQKNPTAFYLCASSIRGTSGTPSYEQYFGPGTRLTVT.

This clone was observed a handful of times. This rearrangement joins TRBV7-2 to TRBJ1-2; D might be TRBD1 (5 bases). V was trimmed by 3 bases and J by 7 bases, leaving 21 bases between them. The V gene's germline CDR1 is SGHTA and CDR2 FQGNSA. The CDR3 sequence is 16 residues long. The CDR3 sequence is CASSLTQGQSSIGYTF. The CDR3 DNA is TGTGCCAGCAGCTTGACTCAGGGCCAGTCGTCTATTGGCTACACCTTC.

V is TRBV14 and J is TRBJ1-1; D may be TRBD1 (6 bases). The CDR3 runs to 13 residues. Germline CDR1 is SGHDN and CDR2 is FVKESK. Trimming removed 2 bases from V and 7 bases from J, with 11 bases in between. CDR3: CASSQRLQGEAFF. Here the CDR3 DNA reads TGTGCCAGCAGCCAAAGGTTACAGGGTGAAGCTTTCTTT.

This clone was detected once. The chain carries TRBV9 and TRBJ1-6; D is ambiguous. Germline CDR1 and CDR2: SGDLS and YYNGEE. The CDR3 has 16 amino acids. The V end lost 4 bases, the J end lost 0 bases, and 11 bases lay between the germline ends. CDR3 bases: TGTGCCAGCAGCCCCCGCCCGGGCTCCTATAATTCACCCCTCCACTTT. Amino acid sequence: CASSPRPGSYNSPLHF.

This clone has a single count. The CDR3 reads CASSYSNGPGTDTQYF. CDR3 nucleotides: TGTGCCAGCAGTTACTCGAATGGGCCGGGGACAGATACGCAGTATTTT. This chain links TRBV6-5 with TRBJ2-3, with a possible D match to TRBD2 (5 bases). The V and J ends lost 0 bases and 3 bases respectively, with 13 bases between them. There are 16 residues in the CDR3. Per germline, CDR1 MNHEY and CDR2 SVGAGI.

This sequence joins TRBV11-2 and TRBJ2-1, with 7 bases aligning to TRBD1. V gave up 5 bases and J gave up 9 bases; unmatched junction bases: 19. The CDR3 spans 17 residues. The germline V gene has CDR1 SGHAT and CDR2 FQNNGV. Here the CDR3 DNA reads TGTGCCAGCAGCGCACCACAGGGGCCCCCCCAAACACGTGAGCAGTTCTTC. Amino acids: CASSAPQGPPQTREQFF. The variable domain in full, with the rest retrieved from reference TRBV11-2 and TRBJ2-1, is EAGVAQSPRYKIIEKRQSVAFWCNPISGHATLYWYQQILGQGPKLLIQFQNNGVVDDSQLPKDRFSAERLKGVDSTLKIQPAKLEDSAVYLCASSAPQGPPQTREQFFGPGTRLTVL.

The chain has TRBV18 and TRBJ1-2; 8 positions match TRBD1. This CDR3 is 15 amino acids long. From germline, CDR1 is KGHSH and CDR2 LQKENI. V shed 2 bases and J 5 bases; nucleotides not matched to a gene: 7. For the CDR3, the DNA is TGTGCCAGCTCACCATCGGAAACAGGGGGATATGGCTACACCTTC. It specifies CASSPSETGGYGYTF.